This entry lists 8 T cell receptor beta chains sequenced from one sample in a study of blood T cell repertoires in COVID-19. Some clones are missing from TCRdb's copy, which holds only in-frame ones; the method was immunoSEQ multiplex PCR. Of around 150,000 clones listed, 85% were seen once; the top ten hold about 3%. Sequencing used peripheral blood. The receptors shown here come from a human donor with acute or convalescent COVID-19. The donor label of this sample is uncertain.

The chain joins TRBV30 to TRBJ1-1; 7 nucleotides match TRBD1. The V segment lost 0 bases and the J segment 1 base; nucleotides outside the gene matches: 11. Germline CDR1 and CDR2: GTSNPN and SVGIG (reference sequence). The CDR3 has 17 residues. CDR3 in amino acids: CAWSVGGGRGPNTEAFF. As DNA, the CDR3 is TGTGCCTGGAGTGTAGGGGGCGGGAGGGGCCCGAACACTGAAGCTTTCTTT.

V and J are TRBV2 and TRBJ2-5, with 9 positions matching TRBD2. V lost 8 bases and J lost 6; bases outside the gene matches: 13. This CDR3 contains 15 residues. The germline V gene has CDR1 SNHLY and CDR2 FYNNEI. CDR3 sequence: CASGERGDPLKTQYF. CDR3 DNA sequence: TGTGCCAGCGGGGAGCGGGGGGATCCCCTTAAGACCCAGTACTTC.

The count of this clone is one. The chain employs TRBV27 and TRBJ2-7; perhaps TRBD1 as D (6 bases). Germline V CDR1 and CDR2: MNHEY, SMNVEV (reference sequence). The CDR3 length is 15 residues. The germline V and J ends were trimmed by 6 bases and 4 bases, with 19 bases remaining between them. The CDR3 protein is CASSPQVVRGYEQYF. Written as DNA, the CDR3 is TGTGCCAGCAGCCCCCAAGTGGTCAGGGGTTACGAGCAGTACTTC.

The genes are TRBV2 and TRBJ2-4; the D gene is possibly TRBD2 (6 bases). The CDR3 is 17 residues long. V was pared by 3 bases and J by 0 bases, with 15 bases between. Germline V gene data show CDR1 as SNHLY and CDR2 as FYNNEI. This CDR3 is CASSEYALAKAKNIQYF. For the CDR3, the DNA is TGTGCCAGCAGTGAGTATGCGCTAGCGAAAGCCAAAAACATTCAGTACTTC.

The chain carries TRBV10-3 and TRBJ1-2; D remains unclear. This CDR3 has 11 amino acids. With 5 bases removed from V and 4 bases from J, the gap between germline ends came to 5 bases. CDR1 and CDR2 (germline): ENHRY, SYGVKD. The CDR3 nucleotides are TGTGCCATCAGTACGAGCTATGGCTACACCTTC. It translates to CAISTSYGYTF.

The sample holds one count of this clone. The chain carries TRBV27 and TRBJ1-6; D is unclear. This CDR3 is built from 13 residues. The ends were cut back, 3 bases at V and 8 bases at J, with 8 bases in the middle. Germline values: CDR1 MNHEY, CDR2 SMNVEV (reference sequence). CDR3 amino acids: CASSFYPDSPLHF. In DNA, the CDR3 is TGTGCCAGCAGTTTCTACCCGGATTCACCCCTCCACTTT.

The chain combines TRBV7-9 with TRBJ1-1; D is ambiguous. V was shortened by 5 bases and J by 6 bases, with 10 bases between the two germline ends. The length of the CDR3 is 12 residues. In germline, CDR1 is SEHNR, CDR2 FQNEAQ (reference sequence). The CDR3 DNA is TGTGCCAGCAGCGTAATGGCTCCTGAAGCTTTCTTT. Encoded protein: CASSVMAPEAFF.

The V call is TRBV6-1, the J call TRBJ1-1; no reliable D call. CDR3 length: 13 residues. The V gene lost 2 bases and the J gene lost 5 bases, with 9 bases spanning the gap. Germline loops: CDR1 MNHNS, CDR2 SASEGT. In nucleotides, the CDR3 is TGTGCCAGCAGTGAACGTCAGGTTACTGAAGCTTTCTTT. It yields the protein CASSERQVTEAFF.